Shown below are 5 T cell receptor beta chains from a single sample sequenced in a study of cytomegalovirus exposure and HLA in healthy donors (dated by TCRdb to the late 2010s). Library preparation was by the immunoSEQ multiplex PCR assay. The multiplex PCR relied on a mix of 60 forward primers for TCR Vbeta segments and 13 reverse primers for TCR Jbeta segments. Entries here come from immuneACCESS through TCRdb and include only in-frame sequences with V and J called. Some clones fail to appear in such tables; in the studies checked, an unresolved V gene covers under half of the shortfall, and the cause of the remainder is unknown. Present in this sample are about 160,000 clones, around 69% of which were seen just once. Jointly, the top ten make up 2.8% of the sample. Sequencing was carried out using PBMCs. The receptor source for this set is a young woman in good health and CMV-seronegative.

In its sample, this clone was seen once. CDR3 bases: TGTGCCAGCAGCTGGACAGGGGATTGGAATCAGCCCCAGCATTTT. Encoded protein: CASSWTGDWNQPQHF. The J gene is TRBJ1-5, the V gene TRBV5-5; 9 bases map to TRBD1. Germline assignment: CDR1 SGHKS and CDR2 YYEKEE (reference sequence). With V trimmed by 3 bases and J by 4 bases, 5 bases remained unmatched. This CDR3 comprises 15 residues.

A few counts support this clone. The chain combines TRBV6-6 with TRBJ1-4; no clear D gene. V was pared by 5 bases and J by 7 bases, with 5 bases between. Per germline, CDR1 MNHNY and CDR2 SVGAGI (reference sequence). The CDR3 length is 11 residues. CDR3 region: CASSVLEKLFF. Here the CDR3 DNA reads TGTGCCAGCAGTGTCCTTGAAAAACTGTTTTTT.

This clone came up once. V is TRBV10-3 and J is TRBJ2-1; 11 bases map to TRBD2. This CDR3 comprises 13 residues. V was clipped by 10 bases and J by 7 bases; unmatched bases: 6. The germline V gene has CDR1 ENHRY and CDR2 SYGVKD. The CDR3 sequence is CATELAGANEQFF. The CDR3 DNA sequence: TGTGCCACCGAACTAGCGGGGGCTAATGAGCAGTTCTTC.

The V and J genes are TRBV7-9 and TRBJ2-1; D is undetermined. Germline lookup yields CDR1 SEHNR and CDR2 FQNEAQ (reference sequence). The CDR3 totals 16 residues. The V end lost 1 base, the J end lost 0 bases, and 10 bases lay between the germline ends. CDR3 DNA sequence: TGTGCCAGCAGCTTAGAATACGGTCGCTCCTACAATGAGCAGTTCTTC. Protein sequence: CASSLEYGRSYNEQFF.

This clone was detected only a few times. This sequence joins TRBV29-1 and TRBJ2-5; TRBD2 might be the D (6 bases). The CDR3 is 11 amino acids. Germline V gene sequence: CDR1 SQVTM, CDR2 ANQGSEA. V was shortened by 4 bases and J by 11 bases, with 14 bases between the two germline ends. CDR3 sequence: CSVGGDWEQYF. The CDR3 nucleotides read TGCAGCGTTGGGGGGGACTGGGAGCAGTACTTC.